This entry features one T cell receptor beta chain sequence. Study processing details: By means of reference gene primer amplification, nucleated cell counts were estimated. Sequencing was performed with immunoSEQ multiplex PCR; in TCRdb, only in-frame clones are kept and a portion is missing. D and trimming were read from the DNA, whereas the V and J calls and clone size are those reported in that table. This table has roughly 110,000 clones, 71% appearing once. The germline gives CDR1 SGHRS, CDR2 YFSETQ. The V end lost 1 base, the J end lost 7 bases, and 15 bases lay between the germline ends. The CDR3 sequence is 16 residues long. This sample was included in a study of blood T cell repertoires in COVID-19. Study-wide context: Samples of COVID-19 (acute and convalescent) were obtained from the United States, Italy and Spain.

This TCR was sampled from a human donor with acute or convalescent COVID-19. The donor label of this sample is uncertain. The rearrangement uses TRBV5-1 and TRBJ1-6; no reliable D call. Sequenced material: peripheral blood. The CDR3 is CASSLFGVEGNSPLHF. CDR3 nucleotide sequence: TGCGCCAGCAGCTTGTTCGGGGTAGAGGGAAATTCACCCCTCCACTTT.